This is a list of T cell receptor beta chains from one sample in a study of cytomegalovirus exposure and HLA in healthy donors. Sequencing used immunoSEQ multiplex PCR; TCRdb keeps in-frame clones, though not all of them. This table holds roughly 100,000 clones, around 76% found once. The sequencing sample was made of PBMCs. The receptor source for this set is an older woman in good health and CMV-seropositive. The CDR3 runs from the conserved cysteine through the conserved F or W. The D gene is left open where the match is weak. The size entry is marked missing in some rows and otherwise reads once, few, many or a size class.

TRBV6-5	-	TRBJ2-7	few	TGTGCCAGCAGACCTACTAGCTACGAGCAGTACTTC	CASRPTSYEQYF
TRBV28	TRBD1	TRBJ2-7	-	TGTGCCAGCAGTTTCCCGGACAGGGATTACGAGCAGTACTTC	CASSFPDRDYEQYF
TRBV11-3	-	TRBJ2-7	few	TGTGCCAGCAGCTTAGGGCGGGCCTCCTACGAGCAGTACTTC	CASSLGRASYEQYF
TRBV7-8	TRBD1	TRBJ1-4	-	TGTGCCAGCAGCGCACGCGGGGGACAGGGCGGTGAAAAACTGTTTTTT	CASSARGGQGGEKLFF
TRBV7-9	TRBD1	TRBJ2-1	-	TGTGCCAGCAGCCAGGGGGTCTTCAATGAGCAGTTCTTC	CASSQGVFNEQFF
TRBV2	TRBD2	TRBJ2-5	-	TGTGCCAGCAGTGGACTAGCGGGAAGGGAAGAGACCCAGTACTTC	CASSGLAGREETQYF
TRBV20-1	-	TRBJ1-5	-	TGCAGCGCTAGATACGGGGAAGAGCATTTT	CSARYGEEHF
TRBV9	-	TRBJ2-7	once	TGTGCCAGCAGCGTGCGGGAAGGACCCTACGAGCAGTACTTC	CASSVREGPYEQYF
TRBV19	TRBD2	TRBJ2-1	-	TGTGCCAGTGGACTAGCGGTCGTGAATGAGCAGTTCTTC	CASGLAVVNEQFF
TRBV6-6	-	TRBJ2-7	-	TGTGCCAGCAGTACGGACTTCCTAAGCTACGAGCAGTACTTC	CASSTDFLSYEQYF
TRBV5-1	-	TRBJ1-1	few	TGCGCCAGCAGCGTCAGTCCCGGGACTGAAGCTTTCTTT	CASSVSPGTEAFF
TRBV5-1	-	TRBJ2-7	-	TGCGCCAGCAGCTTGGGAGCAGGGGCCTACGAGCAGTACTTC	CASSLGAGAYEQYF
TRBV7-3	TRBD2	TRBJ2-5	few	TGTGCCAGCAGCAGAGGACTAGCGGAGACCCAGTACTTC	CASSRGLAETQYF
TRBV9	-	TRBJ2-2	-	TGTGCCAGCAGCGTAGTAGATTACACCGGGGAGCTGTTTTTT	CASSVVDYTGELFF
TRBV7-9	-	TRBJ1-4	-	TGTGCCAGCAGCTTATGGTCAGCGGGGTCTCGTGAAAAACTGTTTTTT	CASSLWSAGSREKLFF
TRBV28	-	TRBJ2-7	-	TGTGCCAGCACATCTAGCTACGAGCAGTACTTC	CASTSSYEQYF
TRBV29-1	TRBD2	TRBJ2-5	-	TGCAGCGTTGGTGGAGCGGGAGGGGAGGAGACCCAGTACTTC	CSVGGAGGEETQYF
TRBV19	-	TRBJ1-5	-	TGTGCCAGTAGATCGGGGGGCCAGCCCCAGCATTTT	CASRSGGQPQHF
TRBV5-6	TRBD2	TRBJ2-7	-	TGTGCCAGCAGCCCGGGACTAGCGGGAGACGAGCAGTACTTC	CASSPGLAGDEQYF
TRBV5-6	-	TRBJ1-3	-	TGTGCCAGCAGCTTGACGAGTGGAAACACCATATATTTT	CASSLTSGNTIYF
TRBV5-1	-	TRBJ2-5	-	TGCGCCAGCAGCGAACAGCCCCAAGAGACCCAGTACTTC	CASSEQPQETQYF
TRBV19	-	TRBJ2-2	-	TGTGCCAGTAGCTGGGCGCGGGACGGAACCGGGGAGCTGTTTTTT	CASSWARDGTGELFF
TRBV5-1	TRBD2	TRBJ2-6	-	TGCGCCAGCAGTTGGGGGGGAGGGGCCAACGTCCTGACTTTC	CASSWGGGANVLTF
TRBV29-1	-	TRBJ1-2	-	TGCAGCGTCCCACAGGGCGGTATTAACTATGGCTACACCTTC	CSVPQGGINYGYTF
TRBV28	TRBD1	TRBJ2-3	many	TGTGCCAGCAGTCGGGACAGGGTGGGGGCAGATACGCAGTATTTT	CASSRDRVGADTQYF
TRBV30	-	TRBJ1-1	few	TGTGCCTGGAGTGTGTCCGGGAGACGGGTGGGCACTGAAGCTTTCTTT	CAWSVSGRRVGTEAFF
TRBV6-6	-	TRBJ1-6	-	TGTGCCAGCAGCAGCTCTGGGAGCTCCTATAATTCACCCCTCCACTTT	CASSSSGSSYNSPLHF
TRBV5-1	TRBD1	TRBJ2-1	-	TGCGCCAGCAGCTCGACAGGGGGTCGGAATGAGCAGTTCTTC	CASSSTGGRNEQFF
TRBV19	TRBD1	TRBJ1-4	-	TGTGCCAGTAGTATCACCGGGACAGGGATTGAAAAACTGTTTTTT	CASSITGTGIEKLFF
TRBV5-4	TRBD1	TRBJ2-2	-	TGTGCCAGCAGCCAGGACAGGCCGAACACCGGGGAGCTGTTTTTT	CASSQDRPNTGELFF
TRBV6-1	TRBD1	TRBJ1-1	-	TGTGCCAGCAGTGAACCAGGACAGGGGAACACTGAAGCTTTCTTT	CASSEPGQGNTEAFF
TRBV15	-	TRBJ1-2	once	TGTGCCACCAGCAGAAACGGACAGTATGGCTACACCTTC	CATSRNGQYGYTF
TRBV7-9	-	TRBJ2-5	-	TGTGCCAGCAGCTTCACTGAGGCCAAAGAGACCCAGTACTTC	CASSFTEAKETQYF
TRBV19	-	TRBJ1-1	-	TGTGCCAGTAGCCCCTGGGGGGGAGTGAACACTGAAGCTTTCTTT	CASSPWGGVNTEAFF
TRBV6-1	-	TRBJ1-1	-	TGTGCCAGCAGTCCACGTGAGCGGTCGAACACTGAAGCTTTCTTT	CASSPRERSNTEAFF
TRBV7-2	TRBD2	TRBJ2-2	-	TGTGCCAGCAGCTTAGACCCCCTAGCGGGCGGGGCCGGGGAGCTGTTTTTT	CASSLDPLAGGAGELFF
TRBV6-5	-	TRBJ2-5	-	TGTGCCAGCAGTTACTCGAAATACGGAGAGACCCAGTACTTC	CASSYSKYGETQYF
TRBV11-2	-	TRBJ1-2	-	TGTGCCAGCAGCTTCCCCTCTCAGAAGATCTATGGCTACACCTTC	CASSFPSQKIYGYTF
TRBV28	-	TRBJ2-7	many	TGTGCCAGCAGTCCGACGATTAAGGAGCGAGCCTACGAGCAGTACTTC	CASSPTIKERAYEQYF
TRBV5-8	-	TRBJ1-5	-	TGTGCCAGCAGCTTGTATGAGGGGGAAGGTCAGCCCCAGCATTTT	CASSLYEGEGQPQHF
TRBV6-1	-	TRBJ2-1	-	TGTGCCAGCGTTAGAAATGAGCAGTTCTTC	CASVRNEQFF
TRBV7-8	-	TRBJ2-1	-	TGTGCCAGCAGCTCGCTCGAGGGGAGGAATGAGCAGTTCTTC	CASSSLEGRNEQFF
TRBV10-1	-	TRBJ2-7	few	TGCGCCAGCAGTGAGTCCCCTGGGACTGAACAGTACTTC	CASSESPGTEQYF
TRBV6-6	TRBD2	TRBJ2-1	-	TGTGCCAGCACCAGACTAGCGCAAAACAATGAGCAGTTCTTC	CASTRLAQNNEQFF
TRBV27	-	TRBJ2-7	-	TGTGCCAGCAGACAACGGGACACACCCTCCTACGAGCAGTACTTC	CASRQRDTPSYEQYF
TRBV6-6	TRBD1	TRBJ2-7	few	TGTGCCAGCAGGGGACAGCTCTACGAGCAGTACTTC	CASRGQLYEQYF
TRBV6-6	-	TRBJ2-7	-	TGTGCCAGCAGTACATCGGGAGCCCACGAGCAGTACTTC	CASSTSGAHEQYF
TRBV5-4	-	TRBJ2-1	-	TGTGCCAGCAGCTCAGGGGACGAGCAGTTCTTC	CASSSGDEQFF
TRBV29-1	-	TRBJ2-1	-	TGCAGCGTTGTGGGGGCGAATGAGCAGTTCTTC	CSVVGANEQFF
TRBV9	-	TRBJ1-4	-	TGTGCCAGCAGCGAGGGCGACAGGCGAAGTAATGAAAAACTGTTTTTT	CASSEGDRRSNEKLFF
TRBV14	-	TRBJ1-3	-	TGTGCCAGCAGCCCTCCGAACGAGGGCGGATTCACCATATATTTT	CASSPPNEGGFTIYF
TRBV7-9	-	TRBJ2-5	-	TGTGCCAGCAGCTACAGGGAGACCCAGTACTTC	CASSYRETQYF
TRBV19	-	TRBJ1-5	-	TGTGCCAGTAGTATTTCCCCAGGGAACCCCAATCAGCCCCAGCATTTT	CASSISPGNPNQPQHF
TRBV5-1	-	TRBJ1-1	-	TGCGCCAGCAGCTTGGCAGGGCAGGCCACTGAAGCTTTCTTT	CASSLAGQATEAFF
TRBV5-1	-	TRBJ2-7	-	TGCGCCAGCAGCTCGTCATATGGCACCTACGAGCAGTACTTC	CASSSSYGTYEQYF
TRBV6-1	TRBD1	TRBJ1-2	-	TGTGCCAGCAGAGTACAGGGGAACGAAGGCTATGGCTACACCTTC	CASRVQGNEGYGYTF
TRBV30	-	TRBJ1-6	few	TGTGCCTGGAACCTAGAGCACAATTCACCCCTCCACTTT	CAWNLEHNSPLHF